A single sample is the source of the 25 T cell receptor beta chains below, sequenced in a study of T-cell reconstitution after alpha-beta-depleted transplantation in children. Using unique molecular identifiers, the investigators prepared the TCRbeta library. MiXCR, run by TCRdb on the PCR reads, gives a single entry per CDR3 protein. The sample has roughly 670,000 distinct CDR3 sequences; roughly 14% are singletons. Sequenced material: PBMCs, taken before TCRalphabeta/CD19-depleted stem cell transplant. The receptors here all came from a girl under 10 years old with congenital amegakaryocytic thrombocytopenia, due to receive a stem cell transplant.

This clonotype was seen a handful of times. The chain is built from TRBV7-2 and TRBJ2-1; tentative D call: TRBD1 (5 bases). Between the trimmed V and J ends, which lost 10 bases and 5 bases, there was a span of 12 bases. CDR1 SGHTA and CDR2 FQGNSA come from the germline V gene. The CDR3 totals 12 residues. CDR3 bases: TGTGCCACAAGGGGCTTCCACAATGAGCAGTTCTTC. Protein sequence: CATRGFHNEQFF. The whole variable domain, filled in from reference TRBV7-2 and TRBJ2-1, reads GAGVSQSPSNKVTEKGKDVELRCDPISGHTALYWYRQSLGQGLEFLIYFQGNSAPDKSGLPSDRFSAERTGGSVSTLTIQRTQQEDSAVYLCATRGFHNEQFFGPGTRLTVL.

In this sample, this clonotype turned up many times. This chain connects TRBV20-1 to TRBJ2-1, with 14 bases that match TRBD2. CDR3 size: 13 residues. Per germline, CDR1 DFQATT and CDR2 SNEGSKA (reference sequence). V lost 6 bases and J lost 9; bases outside the gene matches: 4. DNA of the CDR3: TGCAGTGCACCCGGACTAGCGGGAGGTGAGCAGTTCTTC. Translation gives CSAPGLAGGEQFF.

This clonotype was detected a few times. V gene TRBV12-3 or TRBV12-4 combines with J gene TRBJ2-1, with D perhaps matching TRBD2 (6 bases). Between the trimmed V and J ends, which lost 3 bases and 8 bases, there was a span of 11 bases. CDR3 size: 13 residues. As DNA, the CDR3 is TGTGCCAGCAGTTTGGAGGGAGCCGATGAGCAGTTCTTC. Its translation: CASSLEGADEQFF.

This clonotype was seen ten or more times. The chain employs TRBV5-1 and TRBJ2-1, with a weak D call TRBD2 (5 bases). Germline-derived CDR1 and CDR2 are SGHRS and YFSETQ. The CDR3 runs to 15 residues. Trimming took 5 bases from V and 0 from J, leaving 12 bases between them. The CDR3 nucleotides read TGCGCCAGCAGTTGGACTTTAAGCTCCTACAATGAGCAGTTCTTC. This codes for CASSWTLSSYNEQFF.

This clonotype was observed a few times. The genes are TRBV5-6 and TRBJ2-4; D may be TRBD2 (6 bases). The V end lost 7 bases, the J end lost 9 bases, and 8 bases lay between the germline ends. Germline CDR1 SGHDT, CDR2 YYEEEE. The CDR3 length is 10 residues. DNA of the CDR3: TGTGCCAGCGGGGGGACCATTCAGTACTTC. Translated, it gives CASGGTIQYF.

The genes are TRBV6-1 and TRBJ1-2; 8 nucleotides line up with TRBD1. CDR3 size: 15 residues. After removal of 6 bases from V and 3 bases from J, the junction contained 9 bases not matched to a gene. CDR1 MNHNS and CDR2 SASEGT come from the germline V gene. The chain's CDR3 is CASRANRGTYYGYTF. As DNA, the CDR3 is TGTGCCAGCAGAGCTAACAGGGGGACTTACTATGGCTACACCTTC.

The table lists this clonotype with many counts. V is TRBV27 and J is TRBJ1-5, with D possibly being TRBD1 (5 bases). The CDR3 consists of 14 residues. V gave up 4 bases and J gave up 7 bases, with 14 bases separating them. From germline, CDR1 is MNHEY and CDR2 SMNVEV (reference sequence). The CDR3 spells CASSSLRGGQPQHF. CDR3 DNA sequence: TGTGCCAGCAGTTCCCTCCGGGGGGGACAGCCCCAGCATTTT.

This chain connects TRBV20-1 to TRBJ2-1, with TRBD2 matching over 7 bases. This CDR3 region has 13 residues. V was pared by 0 bases and J by 12 bases, with 8 bases of the junction left unmatched. The germline V gene has CDR1 DFQATT and CDR2 SNEGSKA (reference sequence). CDR3 protein: CSAREVWDYLQFF. The CDR3 nucleotides are TGCAGTGCTAGAGAAGTGTGGGACTACCTGCAGTTCTTC.

In DNA, the CDR3 is TGTGCCATCAGTGACTGGACTAGCGGGAACTCAGATACGCAGTATTTT. This gives the protein CAISDWTSGNSDTQYF. The chain joins TRBV10-3 to TRBJ2-3; TRBD2 agrees at 12 bases. Germline CDR1 reads ENHRY; CDR2 reads SYGVKD. The CDR3 spans 16 residues. Trimming at V came to 3 bases and at J to 4 bases, leaving 5 bases not matched to a gene.

This clonotype was seen more than once but under ten times. The V call is TRBV11-2, the J call TRBJ1-1; 7 bases match TRBD1. V gave up 5 bases and J gave up 8 bases; unmatched junction bases: 8. The CDR3 runs 13 residues. Germline-derived CDR1 and CDR2 are SGHAT and FQNNGV. The CDR3 nucleotides read TGTGCCAGCAGCCCGCAGGGGGAGAAAGAAGCTTTCTTT. Translating it yields CASSPQGEKEAFF. Based on the CDR3 plus reference TRBV11-2 and TRBJ1-1, the full variable domain is EAGVAQSPRYKIIEKRQSVAFWCNPISGHATLYWYQQILGQGPKLLIQFQNNGVVDDSQLPKDRFSAERLKGVDSTLKIQPAKLEDSAVYLCASSPQGEKEAFFGQGTRLTVV.

This clonotype turned up a few times. V gene TRBV5-1 combines with J gene TRBJ2-1; D may be TRBD2 (6 bases). The CDR3 is 15 amino acids. Trimming took 7 bases from V and 1 from J, leaving 15 bases between them. Germline loops: CDR1 SGHRS, CDR2 YFSETQ. CDR3 coding DNA: TGCGCCAGCGGAGGGCAGGGCTATTCCTACAATGAGCAGTTCTTC. It is translated as CASGGQGYSYNEQFF.

The chain links TRBV5-1 to TRBJ2-3; possible D gene TRBD2, 6 bases. CDR1 is SGHRS, CDR2 YFSETQ, per germline. This CDR3 comprises 16 residues. V was trimmed by 4 bases and J by 8 bases, leaving 23 bases between them. The CDR3 reads CASSPPFGLPKSTQYF. In DNA form, the CDR3 reads TGCGCCAGCAGCCCTCCCTTTGGACTACCTAAGAGTACGCAGTATTTT.

This clonotype was counted only a few times. The chain uses TRBV7-2 and TRBJ2-1; 12 bases map to TRBD1. CDR1 is SGHTA and CDR2 is FQGNSA in the germline V gene. Trimming cost V 0 bases and J 8 bases; bases outside gene matches: 11. The CDR3 extends over 18 amino acids. CDR3 in DNA: TGTGCCAGCAGCTTAGCGACACCCGGGACAGGGGGCATGGATGAGCAGTTCTTC. Translated, it gives CASSLATPGTGGMDEQFF.

This clonotype was seen a few times. The chain has TRBV7-9 and TRBJ2-3, with D perhaps matching TRBD1 (5 bases). Germline V gives CDR1 SEHNR, CDR2 FQNEAQ (reference sequence). The CDR3 consists of 14 residues. Deletions cut 1 base from V and 5 bases from J, with 10 bases between. Written as DNA, the CDR3 is TGTGCCAGCAGCTTAGACCAGGGCGGAGATACGCAGTATTTT. This translates into CASSLDQGGDTQYF.

A remark on this clonotype: Possible read error: a much larger clone is one base away. The chain couples TRBV7-6 to TRBJ1-2; unclear D gene. Trimming took off 4 bases at V and 4 bases at J, with 19 bases between the two ends. Looked up from germline, CDR1 is SGHVS and CDR2 is FNYEAQ. The CDR3 totals 16 residues. The chain's CDR3 is CASSSEGGESFYGYTF. The CDR3 bases are TGTGCCAGCAGCTCAGAAGGTGGGGAGAGCTTCTATGGCTACACCTTC.

Concerning this clonotype itself: Without the conserved terminal phenylalanine or tryptophan, this CDR3 likely stems from a read error. The limits of the CDR3 on the DNA are not certain, so only TCRdb's listed CDR3 is given. The chain has TRBV6-1 and TRBJ1-2. The CDR3 totals 13 residues, both ends included. Germline V lookup: CDR1 MNHNS, CDR2 SASEGT. The CDR3 is CASSEATRNGDTL.

This clonotype was detected ten times or more. One junction end does not reproduce the germline sequence, and a read error may be involved. This chain links TRBV20-1 with TRBJ2-3; tentatively, D is TRBD1 (6 bases). Germline CDR1 is DFQATT and CDR2 is SNEGSKA (reference sequence). This CDR3 has 14 amino acids. The DNA for the CDR3 is TGCAGTGCTAGACGAATCGTAAGGACAGACACGCAGTATTTT. Translation gives CSARRIVRTDTQYF.

This clonotype was found a few times. The chain recombines TRBV20-1 with TRBJ2-5; no clear D gene. V was clipped by 6 bases and J by 4 bases, with 21 bases between them. Germline V gene sequence: CDR1 DFQATT, CDR2 SNEGSKA (reference sequence). The CDR3 loop spans 15 amino acids. The CDR3 coding sequence is TGCAGTGCAACTGGTGGACCTCTGAGACGAGAGACCCAGTACTTC. This sequence encodes CSATGGPLRRETQYF.

This clonotype was found a few times. The V gene is TRBV7-9, the J gene TRBJ1-2; 7 nucleotides match TRBD1. Germline V gives CDR1 SEHNR, CDR2 FQNEAQ (reference sequence). This CDR3 is 12 amino acids long. J gave up 8 bases and V 6 bases, and 6 bases lay outside the gene matches. DNA for the CDR3: TGTGCCAGCAGACAAATGGGACAGGGCTACACCTTC. It is translated as CASRQMGQGYTF.

This clonotype has just a few counts. The junction differs from germline at one of its ends, possibly a read error. The genes are TRBV12-3 or TRBV12-4 and TRBJ2-5; 15 bases align to TRBD2. The CDR3 length is 14 residues. CDR3 sequence reads: CASSLGTSGRAVRF. In DNA, the CDR3 is TGTGCCAGCAGTTTAGGGACTAGCGGGAGGGCCGTTCGCTTC.

There are many counts of this clonotype. The V call is TRBV2, the J call TRBJ2-1; D perhaps matches TRBD2 (5 bases). The CDR3 runs to 15 residues. The germline V and J ends were trimmed by 8 bases and 2 bases, with 16 bases remaining between them. Germline assignment: CDR1 SNHLY and CDR2 FYNNEI. Here the CDR3 DNA reads TGTGCCAGCCGGGTTCAGGCGGGCACCTACAATGAGCAGTTCTTC. It is translated as CASRVQAGTYNEQFF.

The rearrangement links TRBV2 to TRBJ2-7, with TRBD2 matching 7 bases. V lost 7 bases and J lost 2; bases outside the gene matches: 8. Germline V gene sequence: CDR1 SNHLY, CDR2 FYNNEI. The CDR3 is 14 residues long. In DNA form, the CDR3 reads TGTGCCAGCATGGGCGGGGAGGGCACCTACGAGCAGTACTTC. This gives the protein CASMGGEGTYEQYF.

This chain uses TRBV12-3 or TRBV12-4 with TRBJ1-1; TRBD1 agrees at 11 bases. V lost 6 bases to trimming and J lost 0 bases; unmatched junction nucleotides: 15. The CDR3 covers 19 residues. CDR3 in DNA: TGTGCCAGCAGGCCGACCCGCACGAGGACAGGGGGCATGAACACTGAAGCTTTCTTT. This codes for CASRPTRTRTGGMNTEAFF.

Ten or more counts support this clonotype. V is TRBV11-1 and J is TRBJ2-1; D is uncertain. With 4 bases removed from V and 10 bases from J, the gap between germline ends came to 14 bases. This CDR3 is 13 amino acids long. CDR1 SGHAT and CDR2 FQDESV come from the germline V gene (reference sequence). The CDR3 protein is CASSSQSWEEQFF. CDR3 in DNA: TGTGCCAGCAGCTCACAGTCGTGGGAAGAGCAGTTCTTC.

The table lists this clonotype with a few counts. This rearrangement joins TRBV19 to TRBJ2-1; 7 nucleotides align to TRBD2. The CDR3 loop spans 14 amino acids. Germline V CDR1 and CDR2: LNHDA, SQIVND (reference sequence). V lost 3 bases, J lost 3 bases, and 2 bases stayed unmatched. CDR3 DNA sequence: TGTGCCAGTAGTATTAGCGGGCTCTACAATGAGCAGTTCTTC. Its protein product is CASSISGLYNEQFF.